This T cell receptor beta chain comes out of a study of Graves' ophthalmopathy and Graves' hyperthyroidism. In the study overall: At the time of initial diagnosis and before any treatment, peripheral blood was collected.

The authors amplified TCR beta CDR3 regions, and they did so from RNA transcripts for repertoire sequencing. In the first round, RT-PCR was carried out with HTBI primers, and a multiplex PCR formed the second round. From the multiplex PCR reads, TCRdb called clonotypes with MiXCR, one entry per CDR3 protein. This sample has some 240,000 distinct CDR3 sequences, with around 45% found just once. In donors with ophthalmopathy, activity was moderate-to-severe, with CAS ≥3, NOSPECS ≥4 and duration under 3 months. The diagnostic workup employed clinical symptoms, serum thyroxine, TRAb, thyroid ultrasound and orbital computed tomography. As to this clonotype: Its specificity is unknown.

Findings and limits, study-wide: Also, most clonotypes expanded in the thyroid above 0.001 frequency appeared in blood.

The junction had 7 bases not matched to a gene; V was cut back by 4 bases and J by 5 bases. Germline V gives CDR1 SGHAT, CDR2 FQNNGV. The CDR3 is made up of 15 amino acids. This rearrangement joins TRBV11-2 to TRBJ2-5; 10 bases are shared with TRBD2. The sample was peripheral blood. The receptor was isolated from an adult man with Graves' ophthalmopathy. The CDR3 loop is CASSSGLAESETQYF. For the CDR3, the DNA is TGTGCCAGCAGCTCAGGACTAGCGGAATCGGAGACCCAGTACTTC.